Each of the 21 T cell receptor beta chains below was sequenced from the same sample in a study of control samples from healthy donors and cancer patients. Measured with immunoSEQ multiplex PCR; TCRdb has only the in-frame clones, and not every one. The data show around 200,000 clones, roughly 94% seen once. The source material was blood. All receptors come from a man in his fifties or sixties in good health.

The rearrangement uses TRBV6-1 and TRBJ2-1; D is uncertain. Germline V gene data show CDR1 as MNHNS and CDR2 as SASEGT. The CDR3 consists of 13 residues. V lost 1 base and J lost 12, with 13 bases in between. CDR3 sequence: CASSEGLQVLQFF. The CDR3 nucleotides are TGTGCCAGCAGTGAAGGCCTCCAGGTGTTGCAGTTCTTC.

The CDR3 here is CASSLSSDTQYF. CDR3 nucleotide sequence: TGCGCCAGCAGCTTAAGTTCAGATACGCAGTATTTT. V is TRBV5-1 and J is TRBJ2-3, with no clear D. V was shortened by 2 bases and J by 4 bases, with 5 bases between the two germline ends. Germline CDR1 and CDR2: SGHRS and YFSETQ. The CDR3 loop spans 12 amino acids.

The chain is built from TRBV10-3 and TRBJ2-1; 13 bases are shared with TRBD2. The CDR3 runs 19 residues. V lost 2 bases, J lost 0 bases, and 7 bases stayed unmatched. Per germline, CDR1 ENHRY and CDR2 SYGVKD. CDR3 protein: CAISEGLAGATSSYNEQFF. CDR3 sequence (DNA): TGTGCCATCAGTGAGGGACTAGCGGGGGCCACCAGCTCCTACAATGAGCAGTTCTTC.

The chain recombines TRBV9 with TRBJ2-3; 7 bases map to TRBD2. V shed 0 bases, J shed 0 bases, and the junction held 4 bases outside the gene matches. Germline values: CDR1 SGDLS, CDR2 YYNGEE. CDR3 length: 16 residues. The CDR3 coding sequence is TGTGCCAGCAGCGTAGCCCCAGCGGGGAGCACAGATACGCAGTATTTT. Translation gives CASSVAPAGSTDTQYF.

The chain has TRBV18 and TRBJ2-2; D is unresolved. Germline values: CDR1 KGHSH, CDR2 LQKENI. This CDR3 is built from 13 residues. The V end lost 5 bases, the J end lost 7 bases, and 11 bases lay between the germline ends. The CDR3 DNA sequence: TGTGCCAGCTCAGTTCAAGAGGACGGGGAGCTGTTTTTT. Its protein product is CASSVQEDGELFF. The entire variable domain, with the rest obtained from reference TRBV18 and TRBJ2-2, is as follows: NAGVMQNPRHLVRRRGQEARLRCSPMKGHSHVYWYRQLPEEGLKFMVYLQKENIIDESGMPKERFSAEFPKEGPSILRIQQVVRGDSAAYFCASSVQEDGELFFGEGSRLTVL.

The chain couples TRBV5-3 to TRBJ1-5; D perhaps matches TRBD1 (5 bases). TRBV5-3 is an ORF; its function is uncertain. The CDR3 sequence is 16 residues long. The V end lost 4 bases, the J end lost 9 bases, and 23 bases lay between the germline ends. The CDR3 reads CARSSKQVFLHPPQHF. The CDR3 DNA reads as TGTGCCAGAAGCAGCAAACAGGTTTTCCTCCACCCGCCCCAGCATTTT.

Only one count was recorded for this clone. The CDR3 nucleotides read TGTGCCAGCAGCTTATTTACTGAGTATGGCTACACCTTC. This sequence encodes CASSLFTEYGYTF. The chain couples TRBV7-8 to TRBJ1-2; D remains ambiguous. The CDR3 consists of 13 residues. V dropped 2 bases and J dropped 5 bases, with 9 bases sitting between them. CDR1 and CDR2 (germline): SGHVS, FQNEAQ.

This clone was seen a few times. V gene TRBV7-2 combines with J gene TRBJ1-4, with D unresolved. Germline assignment: CDR1 SGHTA and CDR2 FQGNSA. The CDR3 loop spans 13 amino acids. The V gene lost 5 bases and the J gene lost 5 bases, with 9 bases spanning the gap. CDR3 nucleotide sequence: TGTGCCAGCAGCCGACGGGGAAATGAAAAACTGTTTTTT. Its translation is CASSRRGNEKLFF.

V gene TRBV5-4 combines with J gene TRBJ2-7; 9 bases are a match to TRBD2. The CDR3 has 15 amino acids. Unmatched junction bases numbered 6, after V lost 2 bases and J lost 3 bases. Germline CDR1 is SGHNT and CDR2 is YYREEE (reference sequence). DNA of the CDR3: TGTGCCAGCAGCTTTAGCGGGGGACCTAACTACGAGCAGTACTTC. This gives the protein CASSFSGGPNYEQYF.

The chain recombines TRBV21-1 with TRBJ1-1; TRBD1, as called in the table, went unchecked against the DNA. TRBV21-1 is a pseudogene. This CDR3 spans 14 amino acids. CDR3 region: CASSNPAENTEAFF. CDR3 sequence (DNA): TGTGCCAGCAGCAACCCTGCAGAGAACACTGAAGCTTTCTTT.

This rearrangement joins TRBV5-6 to TRBJ2-2, with TRBD1 matching over 7 bases. Germline CDR1 reads SGHDT; CDR2 reads YYEEEE. J gave up 8 bases and V 4 bases, and 11 bases lay outside the gene matches. The CDR3 extends over 15 amino acids. CDR3 in amino acids: CASSVTGPSLGELFF. The CDR3 region has the DNA TGTGCCAGCAGCGTGACAGGGCCCTCCCTAGGGGAGCTGTTTTTT.

In regard to this clone: Other DNA sequences in this specimen translate into the identical CDR3. The rearrangement links TRBV5-1 to TRBJ2-3; D is perhaps TRBD1 or TRBD2 (5 bases each). The germline CDR1 and CDR2 sequences are SGHRS and YFSETQ. The CDR3 sequence is 14 residues long. V was pared by 3 bases and J by 5 bases, with 13 bases between. The CDR3 bases are TGCGCCAGCAGCTCCGGGACCCCAGGAGATACGCAGTATTTT. This translates into CASSSGTPGDTQYF.

This clone was observed once. The rearrangement uses TRBV10-3 and TRBJ1-2, with 7 positions matching TRBD1. CDR1 ENHRY and CDR2 SYGVKD come from the germline V gene. The ends lost 4 bases at V and 3 bases at J; junction bases unmatched: 5. This CDR3 region has 14 residues. The CDR3 coding sequence is TGTGCCATCAGTGCCCGGGACAGCGACTATGGCTACACCTTC. Its translation: CAISARDSDYGYTF.

The rearrangement joins TRBV7-9 to TRBJ2-7, with 7 bases lining up with TRBD1. The CDR3 covers 15 residues. Germline V gene lookup returns CDR1 SEHNR and CDR2 FQNEAQ (reference sequence). The V segment lost 1 base and the J segment 0 bases; nucleotides outside the gene matches: 3. CDR3 bases: TGTGCCAGCAGCTTAGGACAGGGCCTCTCCTACGAGCAGTACGTC. Its protein is CASSLGQGLSYEQYV.

This clone has a single count. The chain carries TRBV5-1 and TRBJ1-6; the match to TRBD1 covers 7 bases. CDR3 length: 16 amino acids. CDR1 is SGHRS, CDR2 YFSETQ, per germline. The V and J ends lost 2 bases and 7 bases, in that order; junction bases with no gene match: 9. The chain's CDR3 is CASSFTGEKKNSPLHF. The CDR3 DNA reads as TGCGCCAGCAGCTTCACAGGGGAAAAGAAAAATTCACCCCTCCACTTT.

The chain recombines TRBV2 with TRBJ2-2; D is perhaps TRBD2 (5 bases). The CDR3 is made up of 15 amino acids. V dropped 1 base and J dropped 4 bases, with 10 bases sitting between them. From germline, CDR1 is SNHLY and CDR2 FYNNEI. Here the CDR3 DNA reads TGTGCCAGCAGTGAAGAAGAGGGTTCCACCGGGGAGCTGTTTTTT. Encoded protein: CASSEEEGSTGELFF.

The V and J genes are TRBV18 and TRBJ2-1; D is possibly TRBD2 (7 bases). The CDR3 consists of 15 residues. From germline, CDR1 is KGHSH and CDR2 LQKENI. The V gene lost 4 bases and the J gene lost 6 bases, with 16 bases spanning the gap. The CDR3 nucleotides are TGTGCCAGCTCACTACCGAGGGGGGGGAGCAATGAGCAGTTCTTC. Translation: CASSLPRGGSNEQFF.

J is TRBJ1-1 and V is TRBV7-9; TRBD1 agrees at 8 bases. There are 16 residues in the CDR3. Per the germline V gene, CDR1 is SEHNR and CDR2 is FQNEAQ (reference sequence). Unmatched junction bases numbered 8, after V lost 1 base and J lost 4 bases. CDR3 sequence (DNA): TGTGCCAGCAGCTTAGGAGCGGTCCAGGGGGCCACTGAAGCTTTCTTT. Translated: CASSLGAVQGATEAFF.

J is TRBJ2-1 and V is TRBV15; 7 positions match TRBD1. This CDR3 comprises 15 residues. The germline CDR1 and CDR2 sequences are LNHNV and YYDKDF (reference sequence). The junction had 5 bases not matched to a gene; V was cut back by 5 bases and J by 1 base. The CDR3 sequence: CATSLRQGSYNEQFF. In DNA form, the CDR3 reads TGTGCCACCAGCCTACGACAGGGATCCTACAATGAGCAGTTCTTC.

The chain employs TRBV29-1 and TRBJ1-1; perhaps TRBD1 as D (5 bases). Germline values: CDR1 SQVTM, CDR2 ANQGSEA. Trimming removed 5 bases at V and 5 bases at J, with 15 bases between. The CDR3 length is 13 residues. The CDR3 region is CSVKEQVGTEAFF. The CDR3 nucleotides are TGCAGCGTTAAGGAACAGGTTGGGACTGAAGCTTTCTTT.

Note on this clone: This specimen includes other DNA sequences encoding the same CDR3. The V call is TRBV7-3, the J call TRBJ2-2; TRBD1 might be the D (5 bases). The V gene's germline CDR1 is SGHTA and CDR2 FQGTGA. CDR3 length equals 14 residues. V gave up 3 bases and J gave up 5 bases, with 10 bases separating them. CDR3 nucleotides: TGTGCCAGCAGCTTGGGGCAGGGAACCGGGGAGCTGTTTTTT. This codes for CASSLGQGTGELFF.